These 23 T cell receptor beta chains came from one sample sequenced in a study of T-cell memory formation after mild COVID-19. Each CDR3 protein is one row after TCRdb ran MiXCR on the 5' RACE reads. The data hold about 44,000 distinct CDR3 sequences, with 6% to 8.5% observed a single time. Material: PBMCs or a T cell subset sorted from them (not recorded which). The receptors were sampled from an adult who had mild COVID-19 (a few samples of this study predate the infection). Cell type and time point are not known.

The chain links TRBV5-5 to TRBJ1-4, with 8 bases matching TRBD1. The V gene end was trimmed by 5 bases and the J gene end by 4 bases; junction bases not matched to a gene: 10. This CDR3 has 16 amino acids. In germline, CDR1 is SGHKS, CDR2 YYEKEE (reference sequence). The CDR3 loop reads CASRTAGGAFNEKLFF. CDR3 nucleotide sequence: TGTGCCAGCAGGACCGCAGGGGGCGCTTTTAATGAAAAACTGTTTTTT.

This clonotype was observed many times. The chain combines TRBV10-3 with TRBJ1-2; D gene ambiguous. This CDR3 has 13 residues. The V gene's germline CDR1 is ENHRY and CDR2 SYGVKD. Trimming shortened V by 4 bases and J by 3 bases, and 9 bases separated the two germline ends. CDR3 protein: CAISVGQDYGYTF. DNA of the CDR3: TGTGCCATCAGTGTTGGCCAGGACTATGGCTACACCTTC.

This clonotype showed up many times. The chain employs TRBV6-2 or TRBV6-3 and TRBJ2-7, with TRBD2 identical over 9 bases. In germline, CDR1 is MNHEY, CDR2 SVGEGT. CDR3 length equals 12 residues. The ends lost 6 bases at V and 4 bases at J; junction bases unmatched: 1. The CDR3 DNA reads TGTGCCAGCAGGACTAGCGGTTACGAGCAGTACTTC. Amino acids: CASRTSGYEQYF.

This clonotype has more than one count but fewer than ten. This chain connects TRBV12-3 or TRBV12-4 to TRBJ1-2; the match to TRBD1 covers 8 bases. The V segment lost 5 bases and the J segment 4 bases; nucleotides outside the gene matches: 3. The CDR3 runs 13 residues. In DNA form, the CDR3 reads TGTGCCAGCAGTACAGGGGGAGGCTATGGCTACACCTTC. Translating it yields CASSTGGGYGYTF.

This clonotype occurred many times. The gene calls are TRBV4-3 and TRBJ2-2; 8 bases map to TRBD1. In germline, CDR1 is LGHNA, CDR2 YSLEER. The CDR3 spans 14 residues. The J segment lost 7 bases and the V segment lost 1 base, leaving 2 bases of the junction unmatched. CDR3 amino acids: CASSQGTGFGELFF. The CDR3 region has the DNA TGCGCCAGCAGCCAAGGGACAGGGTTCGGGGAGCTGTTTTTT.

This clonotype was observed many times. The rearrangement uses TRBV2 and TRBJ2-7; D uncertain. V lost 7 bases and J lost 2, with 9 bases in between. The V gene's germline CDR1 is SNHLY and CDR2 FYNNEI. This CDR3 region has 12 residues. This CDR3 reads CASTLLTYEQYF. CDR3 DNA sequence: TGTGCCAGCACCTTACTTACCTACGAGCAGTACTTC.

This clonotype was seen many times. V usage is TRBV5-1 and J usage is TRBJ2-7; TRBD2 matches at 8 bases. Per germline, CDR1 SGHRS and CDR2 YFSETQ. Trimming removed 4 bases from V and 3 bases from J; junction bases left unmatched: 6. The CDR3 totals 14 residues. The CDR3 sequence is CASSPGLGYYEQYF. The CDR3 DNA is TGCGCCAGCAGCCCGGGACTAGGTTACTACGAGCAGTACTTC.

DNA for the CDR3: TGTGCCAGCAGCCAAGAGCTCGAAGAGACCCAGTACTTC. Translation gives CASSQELEETQYF. The chain carries TRBV4-2 and TRBJ2-5; D remains ambiguous. Germline V gene lookup returns CDR1 LGHNA and CDR2 YNFKEQ. The CDR3 has 13 residues. Trimming took 0 bases from V and 3 from J, leaving 5 bases between them.

The chain links TRBV19 to TRBJ1-1, with D hard to call. Germline V gene data show CDR1 as LNHDA and CDR2 as SQIVND (reference sequence). The V end lost 3 bases, the J end lost 11 bases, and 13 bases lay between the germline ends. CDR3 length: 12 residues. CDR3 protein: CASSMGGSLAFF. CDR3 DNA sequence: TGTGCCAGTAGTATGGGCGGTTCACTGGCTTTCTTT. The full variable domain, rest sourced from reference TRBV19 and TRBJ1-1, is DGGITQSPKYLFRKEGQNVTLSCEQNLNHDAMYWYRQDPGQGLRLIYYSQIVNDFQKGDIAEGYSVSREKKESFPLTVTSAQKNPTAFYLCASSMGGSLAFFGQGTRLTVV.

Many counts were recorded for this clonotype. The chain links TRBV18 to TRBJ2-2, with D hard to call. CDR1 and CDR2 from the germline V gene are KGHSH and LQKENI. This CDR3 has 16 residues. V shed 3 bases and J shed 1 base, with 12 bases lying between them. The CDR3 sequence is CASSPKIDKNTGELFF. As DNA, the CDR3 is TGTGCCAGCTCACCTAAAATTGACAAGAACACCGGGGAGCTGTTTTTT.

This sequence joins TRBV3-1 and TRBJ2-3, with TRBD1 as a possible D gene (5 bases). Trimming removed 2 bases at V and 0 bases at J, with 12 bases between. Germline V lookup: CDR1 LGHDT, CDR2 YNNKEL (reference sequence). The CDR3 consists of 16 residues. In DNA, the CDR3 is TGTGCCAGCAGCCAATACCGGACACCTAGCACAGATACGCAGTATTTT. Translation gives CASSQYRTPSTDTQYF.

V usage is TRBV11-3 and J usage is TRBJ1-5, with TRBD1 identical over 10 bases. In germline, CDR1 is SGHNT, CDR2 YENEEA. This CDR3 is built from 17 residues. The CDR3: CAELPRDRGHSNQPQHF. CDR3 bases: TGTGCAGAACTTCCCCGGGACAGGGGACATAGCAATCAGCCCCAGCATTTT.

This clonotype was picked up many times. J is TRBJ1-2 and V is TRBV10-3, with no clear D. Germline V CDR1 and CDR2: ENHRY, SYGVKD. V was pared by 0 bases and J by 7 bases, with 9 bases between. This CDR3 comprises 13 residues. In DNA, the CDR3 is TGTGCCATCAGTGAGTCGATTATTGGTGGCTACACCTTC. Translated, it gives CAISESIIGGYTF.

This clonotype was counted many times. CDR3 sequence (DNA): TGCGCCAGCAGCTTGGGCGGACAGGGAACCACTGAAGCTTTCTTT. Translation gives CASSLGGQGTTEAFF. V usage is TRBV5-1 and J usage is TRBJ1-1; the match to TRBD1 covers 8 bases. V shed 0 bases and J 4 bases; nucleotides not matched to a gene: 5. The CDR3 has 15 residues. The V gene's germline CDR1 is SGHRS and CDR2 YFSETQ.

This clonotype has a count of ten or more. The CDR3 nucleotides read TGTGCCAGCAGCCTCGGGGCAGGGGTTGGTGAGCAGTTCTTC. This codes for CASSLGAGVGEQFF. This chain links TRBV7-9 with TRBJ2-1; possibly TRBD1 for D (6 bases). Trimming pared 5 bases from V and 9 bases from J, leaving 17 bases between. Germline CDR1 and CDR2: SEHNR and FQNEAQ (reference sequence). This CDR3 is built from 14 residues. Full variable domain (rest looked up from reference TRBV7-9 and TRBJ2-1): DTGVSQNPRHKITKRGQNVTFRCDPISEHNRLYWYRQTLGQGPEFLTYFQNEAQLEKSRLLSDRFSAERPKGSFSTLEIQRTEQGDSAMYLCASSLGAGVGEQFFGPGTRLTVL.

Ten or more counts support this clonotype. V gene TRBV19 combines with J gene TRBJ1-2, with D perhaps TRBD1 (6 bases). Trimming removed 5 bases at V and 6 bases at J, with 16 bases between. This CDR3 is built from 14 residues. CDR1 LNHDA and CDR2 SQIVND come from the germline V gene (reference sequence). CDR3 sequence reads: CASSPGHLTDGYTF. The CDR3 DNA sequence: TGTGCCAGTAGTCCGGGACACCTGACGGATGGCTACACCTTC.

Many counts were recorded for this clonotype. The V and J genes are TRBV7-3 and TRBJ2-7; D might be TRBD2 (6 bases). This CDR3 is built from 13 residues. CDR1 and CDR2 from the germline V gene are SGHTA and FQGTGA. V lost 5 bases, J lost 3 bases, and 11 bases lay in between. For the CDR3, the DNA is TGTGCCAGCAGCCCCTCCGGGAGCTACGAGCAGTACTTC. Translated: CASSPSGSYEQYF.

The V gene is TRBV7-2, the J gene TRBJ2-7, with D tentatively TRBD2 (6 bases). The CDR3 has 13 residues. The germline CDR1 and CDR2 sequences are SGHTA and FQGNSA. Trimming left V 3 bases short and J 1 base short, with 7 bases between. The CDR3 is CASSLGLSYEQYF. CDR3 nucleotide sequence: TGTGCCAGCAGCTTGGGACTTTCCTACGAGCAGTACTTC.

The chain has TRBV24-1 and TRBJ2-2, with D hard to call. The germline gives CDR1 KGHDR, CDR2 SFDVKD. The CDR3 contains 11 residues. V was shortened by 9 bases and J by 6 bases, with 7 bases between the two germline ends. The CDR3 loop reads CATRAAGELFF. CDR3 in DNA: TGTGCCACCCGCGCGGCCGGGGAGCTGTTTTTT.

This clonotype was seen only a few times. The chain is built from TRBV20-1 and TRBJ1-5; 9 nucleotides match TRBD1. The CDR3 has 15 residues. V shed 3 bases, J shed 0 bases, and the junction held 3 bases outside the gene matches. Looked up from germline, CDR1 is DFQATT and CDR2 is SNEGSKA (reference sequence). This chain's CDR3 is CSASPGQGSNQPQHF. The CDR3 DNA is TGCAGTGCTAGCCCGGGACAGGGTAGCAATCAGCCCCAGCATTTT.

This clonotype has at least ten counts. The CDR3 sequence: CASSQALPIDRARRRSYNEQFF. In DNA, the CDR3 is TGCGCCAGCAGCCAAGCCCTCCCCATAGACAGGGCCAGAAGAAGATCCTACAATGAGCAGTTCTTC. The chain is built from TRBV4-1 and TRBJ2-1, with 7 bases lining up with TRBD1. The trim removed 1 base at V and 1 base at J, leaving 22 bases unmatched. Looked up from germline, CDR1 is MGHRA and CDR2 is YSYEKL. The CDR3 sequence is 22 residues long.

This clonotype occurred many times. The rearrangement uses TRBV20-1 and TRBJ2-5; the match to TRBD2 covers 9 bases. Germline loops: CDR1 DFQATT, CDR2 SNEGSKA (reference sequence). Trimming cost V 2 bases and J 3 bases; bases outside gene matches: 1. The CDR3 extends over 13 amino acids. The CDR3 spells CSARRLAEETQYF. In nucleotides, the CDR3 is TGCAGTGCTAGACGACTAGCGGAAGAGACCCAGTACTTC.

This clonotype was detected many times. This chain uses TRBV4-1 with TRBJ1-1, with D possibly matching TRBD1 (6 bases). CDR3 length: 14 amino acids. The V end was cut by 2 bases, the J end by 2 bases, with 9 bases between. Germline V gives CDR1 MGHRA, CDR2 YSYEKL. The CDR3 reads CASSQWTDNTEAFF. CDR3 nucleotides: TGCGCCAGCAGCCAATGGACAGATAACACTGAAGCTTTCTTT.